Shown below are 25 T cell receptor beta chains from a single sample sequenced in a study of OX40 agonist ivuxolimab in advanced cancers. The method was immunoSEQ multiplex PCR; TCRdb's version includes in-frame clones alone and lacks a portion of them. The sample consists of roughly 30,000 clones, roughly 83% of them appearing once. The material was CD4+ or CD8+ T cells sorted from blood, obtained in a trial of the OX40 agonist ivuxolimab. The origin of the receptors is an adult with an advanced solid tumor such as melanoma, head and neck, liver or kidney cancer.

The sample holds one count of this clone. The CDR3 DNA reads TGCAGCGCAGGGGAGCAGGGCTACGAGCAGTACTTC. Protein: CSAGEQGYEQYF. The rearrangement joins TRBV29-1 to TRBJ2-7; perhaps TRBD1 as D (6 bases). The CDR3 spans 12 residues. V dropped 7 bases and J dropped 3 bases, with 13 bases sitting between them. CDR1 and CDR2 from the germline V gene are SQVTM and ANQGSEA.

The chain joins TRBV11-2 to TRBJ2-5; D is ambiguous. The CDR3 is 11 residues long. V dropped 3 bases and J dropped 5 bases, with 4 bases sitting between them. Germline CDR1 and CDR2: SGHAT and FQNNGV. The CDR3 DNA reads as TGTGCCAGCAGCTTGCAGGAGACCCAGTACTTC. Its protein product is CASSLQETQYF.

The genes are TRBV7-6 and TRBJ2-3; 7 nucleotides line up with TRBD2. V shed 3 bases and J 1 base; nucleotides not matched to a gene: 4. Germline CDR1 is SGHVS and CDR2 is FNYEAQ. The length of the CDR3 is 15 residues. As DNA, the CDR3 is TGTGCCAGCAGCTTGGGAGGGCTCGGCACAGATACGCAGTATTTT. Its protein product is CASSLGGLGTDTQYF.

This clone was recorded once. CDR3 nucleotides: TGTGCCAGCAGTTACGATGGGACAGGGCCTAACTATGGCTACACCTTC. It encodes CASSYDGTGPNYGYTF. The chain employs TRBV6-6 and TRBJ1-2; 9 bases agree with TRBD1. CDR1 is MNHNY and CDR2 is SVGAGI in the germline V gene (reference sequence). This CDR3 has 16 amino acids. Trimming removed 2 bases from V and 0 bases from J; junction bases left unmatched: 4.

J is TRBJ2-1 and V is TRBV2; the D is unclear. Germline V CDR1 and CDR2: SNHLY, FYNNEI. The length of the CDR3 is 16 residues. V shed 4 bases and J shed 0 bases, with 13 bases lying between them. The CDR3 bases are TGTGCCAGCAGTGGGACGCTCCCCGGCTCCTACAATGAGCAGTTCTTC. Residues: CASSGTLPGSYNEQFF.

The rearrangement links TRBV7-6 to TRBJ2-7, with 11 bases identical to TRBD1. Unmatched junction bases numbered 1, after V lost 0 bases and J lost 6 bases. The CDR3 spans 14 residues. In germline, CDR1 is SGHVS, CDR2 FNYEAQ. Written as DNA, the CDR3 is TGTGCCAGCAGCTTAGCGGGACAGGGGGGCGAGCAGTACTTC. This encodes CASSLAGQGGEQYF. The full variable domain, with the rest looked up from reference TRBV7-6 and TRBJ2-7, is GAGVSQSPRYKVTKRGQDVALRCDPISGHVSLYWYRQALGQGPEFLTYFNYEAQQDKSGLPNDRFSAERPEGSISTLTIQRTEQRDSAMYRCASSLAGQGGEQYFGPGTRLTVT.

This clone has more than one count but fewer than ten. The chain carries TRBV6-5 and TRBJ1-1; unclear D gene. CDR3 size: 14 residues. The V end lost 6 bases, the J end lost 2 bases, and 13 bases lay between the germline ends. Germline values: CDR1 MNHEY, CDR2 SVGAGI. CDR3 protein: CASSPGGYNTEAFF. In DNA, the CDR3 is TGTGCCAGCAGCCCCGGAGGGTATAACACTGAAGCTTTCTTT.

The genes are TRBV7-6 and TRBJ2-5; unclear D gene. The germline V gene encodes CDR1 SGHVS and CDR2 FNYEAQ. The CDR3 extends over 13 amino acids. Trimming removed 1 base from V and 2 bases from J, with 5 bases in between. The CDR3: CASSLDRQETQYF. The CDR3 DNA sequence: TGTGCCAGCAGCTTAGACAGACAAGAGACCCAGTACTTC.

The rearrangement links TRBV5-4 to TRBJ1-1; D call uncertain. V was clipped by 0 bases and J by 4 bases, with 13 bases between them. CDR1 is SGHNT and CDR2 is YYREEE in the germline V gene (reference sequence). The CDR3 runs 15 residues. The CDR3 DNA follows: TGTGCCAGCAGCTTGGTGGGTCCTCGGGGCACTGAAGCTTTCTTT. This sequence encodes CASSLVGPRGTEAFF.

The rearrangement links TRBV30 to TRBJ1-4, with a possible D match to TRBD1 (5 bases). The CDR3 loop spans 14 amino acids. Between the trimmed V and J ends, which lost 2 bases and 8 bases, there was a span of 15 bases. The germline V gene has CDR1 GTSNPN and CDR2 SVGIG (reference sequence). The CDR3 reads CAWSRGRVGEKLFF. CDR3 sequence (DNA): TGTGCCTGGAGTCGGGGCAGGGTTGGGGAAAAACTGTTTTTT.

The V gene is TRBV6-5, the J gene TRBJ2-1; the D is unclear. The CDR3 consists of 12 residues. Trimming removed 0 bases from V and 10 bases from J, with 7 bases in between. CDR1 is MNHEY and CDR2 is SVGAGI in the germline V gene. For the CDR3, the DNA is TGTGCCAGCAGTTACTCAGCCACGGAGCAGTTCTTC. Translated, it gives CASSYSATEQFF.

This rearrangement joins TRBV5-5 to TRBJ2-7; D call uncertain. This CDR3 spans 15 amino acids. V was shortened by 0 bases and J by 3 bases, with 13 bases between the two germline ends. CDR1 and CDR2 (germline): SGHKS, YYEKEE (reference sequence). The CDR3 coding sequence is TGTGCCAGCAGCTTGGGCGGTGGGGTACTCTACGAGCAGTACTTC. As protein: CASSLGGGVLYEQYF.

This chain links TRBV5-1 with TRBJ2-7, with D possibly TRBD2 on 6 matching bases. This CDR3 region has 14 residues. Germline V gene sequence: CDR1 SGHRS, CDR2 YFSETQ. V lost 3 bases to trimming and J lost 4 bases, with 14 bases between them. The CDR3 is CASSSYSGPYEQYF. The CDR3 bases are TGCGCCAGCAGCTCCTATAGCGGTCCATACGAGCAGTACTTC. The whole variable domain, remainder taken from reference TRBV5-1 and TRBJ2-7, is KAGVTQTPRYLIKTRGQQVTLSCSPISGHRSVSWYQQTPGQGLQFLFEYFSETQRNKGNFPGRFSGRQFSNSRSEMNVSTLELGDSALYLCASSSYSGPYEQYFGPGTRLTVT.

V and J are TRBV5-1 and TRBJ1-1; maybe TRBD1 (6 bases). From germline, CDR1 is SGHRS and CDR2 YFSETQ. V lost 0 bases and J lost 1, with 10 bases in between. The CDR3 length is 15 residues. DNA for the CDR3: TGCGCCAGCAGCTTGGTTCCAGGGGCGAACACTGAAGCTTTCTTT. Encoded protein: CASSLVPGANTEAFF. The whole variable domain, filled in from reference TRBV5-1 and TRBJ1-1, reads KAGVTQTPRYLIKTRGQQVTLSCSPISGHRSVSWYQQTPGQGLQFLFEYFSETQRNKGNFPGRFSGRQFSNSRSEMNVSTLELGDSALYLCASSLVPGANTEAFFGQGTRLTVV.

This chain's CDR3 is CASSTGQGVGNEKLFF. The DNA of the CDR3 is TGTGCCAGTAGTACGGGACAGGGGGTTGGGAATGAAAAACTGTTTTTT. The chain joins TRBV19 to TRBJ1-4; TRBD1 matches 11 bases. CDR1 and CDR2 (germline): LNHDA, SQIVND (reference sequence). The trim removed 4 bases at V and 5 bases at J, leaving 6 bases unmatched. CDR3 size: 16 residues.

This clone was observed a handful of times. V gene TRBV11-3 combines with J gene TRBJ2-7; D unresolved. The CDR3 contains 15 residues. Germline CDR1 and CDR2: SGHNT and YENEEA. V was cut by 7 bases and J by 0 bases, with 16 bases left in between. CDR3: CASTSRHLTSYEQYF. CDR3 sequence (DNA): TGTGCCAGCACCTCCCGCCACCTTACCTCCTACGAGCAGTACTTC.

The V and J genes are TRBV30 and TRBJ2-1; D unclear. Trimming took off 0 bases at V and 0 bases at J, with 18 bases between the two ends. Germline CDR1 reads GTSNPN; CDR2 reads SVGIG (reference sequence). The CDR3 is 18 amino acids. CDR3 sequence reads: CAWSVWPWRTSSYNEQFF. The CDR3 DNA reads as TGTGCCTGGAGTGTATGGCCGTGGCGGACGAGCTCCTACAATGAGCAGTTCTTC.

The genes are TRBV6-5 and TRBJ1-4; D remains unclear. The germline CDR1 and CDR2 sequences are MNHEY and SVGAGI. The CDR3 covers 11 residues. Trimming pared 6 bases from V and 5 bases from J, leaving 4 bases between. CDR3 sequence (DNA): TGTGCCAGCAGCGAGAATGAAAAACTGTTTTTT. Residues: CASSENEKLFF.

This chain joins TRBV5-1 and TRBJ2-2; D gene unclear. This CDR3 is built from 16 residues. Germline values: CDR1 SGHRS, CDR2 YFSETQ. V was cut by 6 bases and J by 6 bases, with 21 bases left in between. Here the CDR3 reads CASTPPEQNGPGELFF. As DNA, the CDR3 is TGCGCCAGCACCCCCCCTGAACAGAATGGCCCCGGGGAGCTGTTTTTT.

The V gene is TRBV28, the J gene TRBJ2-5; tentatively, D is TRBD1 (6 bases). CDR1 MDHEN and CDR2 SYDVKM come from the germline V gene. The CDR3 runs to 12 residues. The V gene lost 6 bases and the J gene lost 2 bases, with 7 bases spanning the gap. The chain's CDR3 is CASSRGQETQYF. The CDR3 DNA reads TGTGCCAGCAGCAGGGGTCAAGAGACCCAGTACTTC.

The rearrangement links TRBV5-5 to TRBJ2-7, with D perhaps being TRBD1 or TRBD2 (5 bases each). CDR3 length: 15 amino acids. V gave up 4 bases and J gave up 0 bases, with 14 bases separating them. Germline loops: CDR1 SGHKS, CDR2 YYEKEE (reference sequence). The CDR3 loop is CASSPSGQYSYEQYF. CDR3 nucleotide sequence: TGTGCCAGCAGCCCGAGCGGACAATACTCCTACGAGCAGTACTTC. The variable domain in full, with the rest retrieved from reference TRBV5-5 and TRBJ2-7, is DAGVTQSPTHLIKTRGQQVTLRCSPISGHKSVSWYQQVLGQGPQFIFQYYEKEERGRGNFPDRFSARQFPNYSSELNVNALLLGDSALYLCASSPSGQYSYEQYFGPGTRLTVT.

In this sample, this clone turned up once. The J gene is TRBJ1-2, the V gene TRBV29-1; a possible D gene is TRBD1 (5 bases). CDR1 SQVTM and CDR2 ANQGSEA come from the germline V gene. The germline V and J ends were trimmed by 4 bases and 3 bases, with 9 bases remaining between them. This CDR3 region has 12 residues. CDR3 protein: CSVAGTDYGYTF. The DNA of the CDR3 is TGCAGCGTTGCCGGGACCGACTATGGCTACACCTTC.

The rearrangement uses TRBV15 and TRBJ2-3; possible D gene TRBD2, 6 bases. The ends were cut back, 5 bases at V and 0 bases at J, with 15 bases in the middle. Germline CDR1 LNHNV, CDR2 YYDKDF (reference sequence). The CDR3 is 16 residues long. The CDR3 DNA reads TGTGCCACCAGCGGAGGGCAGACAACTAGCACAGATACGCAGTATTTT. Encoded protein: CATSGGQTTSTDTQYF.

The V gene is TRBV6-5, the J gene TRBJ2-1; D remains unclear. Germline-derived CDR1 and CDR2 are MNHEY and SVGAGI. V lost 1 base, J lost 7 bases, and 2 bases lay in between. The CDR3 has 11 residues. DNA of the CDR3: TGTGCCAGCAGTTACTTTAATGAGCAGTTCTTC. The encoded protein is CASSYFNEQFF.

This chain links TRBV4-3 with TRBJ2-7; 7 bases are a match to TRBD1. CDR1 is LGHNA, CDR2 YSLEER, per germline. After removal of 4 bases from V and 0 bases from J, the junction contained 9 bases not matched to a gene. The CDR3 length is 16 residues. CDR3 amino acids: CASSLTTGTDSYEQYF. The CDR3 DNA sequence: TGCGCCAGCAGCCTAACGACAGGGACCGACTCCTACGAGCAGTACTTC.